Reported below is one T cell receptor beta chain. This record belongs to a study of blood T cell repertoires in COVID-19. About the study: The United States, Italy and Spain supplied acute and convalescent COVID-19 samples. Sample material is recorded as cDNA or gDNA derived from T cells, B-cell-depleted T cells, or PBMCs.

Under the authors' procedure: Amplified reference gene primers provided the basis for estimating nucleated cell counts. Profiling relied on immunoSEQ multiplex PCR, and the TCRdb table lists in-frame clones only, not all of them. V, J and clone size were drawn from that table, and D and trimming were deduced from the DNA. The data show roughly 140,000 clones, approximately 89% seen once. The sample comprised peripheral blood. This clonotype was obtained from a human donor in a cohort sampled during active COVID-19.

This CDR3 reads CASAAGGFYNSPLHF. CDR3 bases: TGTGCCAGTGCAGCGGGGGGCTTCTATAATTCACCCCTCCACTTT. The genes are TRBV19 and TRBJ1-6; tentative D call: TRBD1 (6 bases). The CDR3 loop spans 15 amino acids. Germline V CDR1 and CDR2: LNHDA, SQIVND (reference sequence). V lost 8 bases and J 3 bases, leaving 14 bases between the germline ends.